A single T cell receptor (beta chain) is shown here with its context. Clones were read by immunoSEQ multiplex PCR, and TCRdb kept only the in-frame ones, dropping some. The table shows some 53,000 clones, with approximately 92% occurring only once. This entry comes from a study of T cell changes during pregnancy in multiple sclerosis. This TCR came from a female donor with multiple sclerosis, enrolled in a pregnancy study. Material: CD4+ T cells from peripheral blood mononuclear cells, obtained in the third trimester of pregnancy.

CDR3 amino acids: CASSLEANQPQHF. DNA of the CDR3: TGCGCCAGCAGCTTGGAAGCGAATCAGCCCCAGCATTTT. This chain joins TRBV5-1 and TRBJ1-5, with D uncertain. The CDR3 is made up of 13 amino acids. CDR1 and CDR2 from the germline V gene are SGHRS and YFSETQ. Trimming took 0 bases from V and 4 from J, leaving 5 bases between them.